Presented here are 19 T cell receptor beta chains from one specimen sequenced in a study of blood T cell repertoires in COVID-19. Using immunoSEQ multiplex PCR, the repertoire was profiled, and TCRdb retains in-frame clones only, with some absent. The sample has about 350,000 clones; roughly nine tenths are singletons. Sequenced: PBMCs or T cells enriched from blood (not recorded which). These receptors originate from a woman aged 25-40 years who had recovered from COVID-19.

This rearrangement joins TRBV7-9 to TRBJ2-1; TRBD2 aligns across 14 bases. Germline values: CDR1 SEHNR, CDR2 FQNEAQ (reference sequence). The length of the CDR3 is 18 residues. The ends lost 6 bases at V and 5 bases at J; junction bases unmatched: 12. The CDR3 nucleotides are TGTGCCAGCAGAGCCGGGACTAGCGGGAGTTGGGAAAACAATGAGCAGTTCTTC. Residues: CASRAGTSGSWENNEQFF.

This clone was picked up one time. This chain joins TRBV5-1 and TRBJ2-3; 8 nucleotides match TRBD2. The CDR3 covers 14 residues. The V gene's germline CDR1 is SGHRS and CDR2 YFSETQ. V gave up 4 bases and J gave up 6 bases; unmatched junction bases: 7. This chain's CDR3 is CASSTTSDVDTQYF. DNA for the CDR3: TGCGCCAGCAGCACGACTAGCGATGTCGATACGCAGTATTTT.

CDR3 protein: CASKDRVNSGANVLTF. The CDR3 bases are TGTGCCAGTAAGGACAGGGTGAACTCTGGGGCCAACGTCCTGACTTTC. This chain connects TRBV19 to TRBJ2-6, with 8 nucleotides matching TRBD1. Germline CDR1 and CDR2: LNHDA and SQIVND (reference sequence). V gave up 7 bases and J gave up 0 bases; unmatched junction bases: 5. The CDR3 has 16 residues.

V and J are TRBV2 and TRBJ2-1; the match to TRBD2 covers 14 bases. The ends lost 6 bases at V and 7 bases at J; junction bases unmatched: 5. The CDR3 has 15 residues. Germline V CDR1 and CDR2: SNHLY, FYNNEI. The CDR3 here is CASRLGLAGGNEQFF. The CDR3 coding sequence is TGTGCCAGCAGGTTAGGACTAGCGGGAGGAAATGAGCAGTTCTTC.

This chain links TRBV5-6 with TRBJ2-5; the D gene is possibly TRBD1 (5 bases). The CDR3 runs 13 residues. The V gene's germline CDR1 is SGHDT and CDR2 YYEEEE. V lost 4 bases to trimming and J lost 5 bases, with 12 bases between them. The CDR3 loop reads CASSRSGAETQYF. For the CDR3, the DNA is TGTGCCAGCAGCAGAAGTGGGGCGGAGACCCAGTACTTC.

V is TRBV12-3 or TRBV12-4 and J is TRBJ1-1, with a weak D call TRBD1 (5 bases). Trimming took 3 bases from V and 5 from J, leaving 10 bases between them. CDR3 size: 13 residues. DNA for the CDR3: TGTGCCAGCAGTTTTCAAGGGGTTACTGAAGCTTTCTTT. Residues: CASSFQGVTEAFF.

CDR3 protein: CASSLSVPPQGAGGALTEAFF. CDR3 DNA: TGTGCCAGCAGTTTATCGGTTCCCCCCCAAGGGGCAGGGGGCGCCCTCACTGAAGCTTTCTTT. The chain has TRBV27 and TRBJ1-1; 8 nucleotides match TRBD1. From germline, CDR1 is MNHEY and CDR2 SMNVEV (reference sequence). After removal of 0 bases from V and 4 bases from J, the junction contained 22 bases not matched to a gene. The CDR3 runs to 21 residues.

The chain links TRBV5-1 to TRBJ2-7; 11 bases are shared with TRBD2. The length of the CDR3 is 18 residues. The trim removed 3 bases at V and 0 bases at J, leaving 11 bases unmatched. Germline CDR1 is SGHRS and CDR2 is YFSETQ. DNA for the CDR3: TGCGCCAGCAGCTCCTCGACTAGCGGGATATCCCCCTCCTACGAGCAGTACTTC. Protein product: CASSSSTSGISPSYEQYF.

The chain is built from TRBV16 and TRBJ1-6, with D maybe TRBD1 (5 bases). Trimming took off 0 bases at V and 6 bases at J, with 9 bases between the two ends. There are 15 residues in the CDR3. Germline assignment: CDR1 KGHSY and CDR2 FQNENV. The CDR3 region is CASSQSQGFNSPLHF. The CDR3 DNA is TGTGCCAGCAGCCAATCGCAGGGCTTTAATTCACCCCTCCACTTT.

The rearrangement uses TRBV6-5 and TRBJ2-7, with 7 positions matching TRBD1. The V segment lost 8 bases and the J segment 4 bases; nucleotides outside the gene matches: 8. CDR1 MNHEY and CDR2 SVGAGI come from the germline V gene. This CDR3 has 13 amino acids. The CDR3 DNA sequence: TGTGCCAGCTCGGACAGGATCCTATACGAGCAGTACTTC. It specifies CASSDRILYEQYF.

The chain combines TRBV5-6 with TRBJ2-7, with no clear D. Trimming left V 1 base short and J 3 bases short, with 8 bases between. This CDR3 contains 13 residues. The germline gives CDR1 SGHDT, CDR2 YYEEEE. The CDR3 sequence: CASSLSQIYEQYF. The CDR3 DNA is TGTGCCAGCAGCTTGAGTCAGATCTACGAGCAGTACTTC.

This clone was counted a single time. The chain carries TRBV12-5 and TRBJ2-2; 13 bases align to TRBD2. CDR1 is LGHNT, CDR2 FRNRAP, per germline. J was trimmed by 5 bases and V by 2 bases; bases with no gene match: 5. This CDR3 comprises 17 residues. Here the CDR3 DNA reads TGTGCTAGTGGTTTGACTCGGACTAGCGGGAGTACCGGGGAGCTGTTTTTT. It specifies CASGLTRTSGSTGELFF.

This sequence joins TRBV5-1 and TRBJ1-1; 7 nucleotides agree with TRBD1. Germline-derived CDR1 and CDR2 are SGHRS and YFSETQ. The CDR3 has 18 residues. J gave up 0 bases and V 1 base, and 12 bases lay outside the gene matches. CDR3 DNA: TGCGCCAGCAGCTTGACGCCCCTGGGACAGTCCGTGAACACTGAAGCTTTCTTT. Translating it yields CASSLTPLGQSVNTEAFF.

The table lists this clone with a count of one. CDR3 loop: CASSWTGPTYEQYF. The CDR3 coding sequence is TGTGCCAGCAGCTGGACAGGGCCCACCTACGAGCAGTACTTC. The gene calls are TRBV11-1 and TRBJ2-7; TRBD1 agrees at 8 bases. This CDR3 contains 14 residues. Germline CDR1 and CDR2: SGHAT and FQDESV (reference sequence). The J segment lost 2 bases and the V segment lost 4 bases, leaving 4 bases of the junction unmatched.

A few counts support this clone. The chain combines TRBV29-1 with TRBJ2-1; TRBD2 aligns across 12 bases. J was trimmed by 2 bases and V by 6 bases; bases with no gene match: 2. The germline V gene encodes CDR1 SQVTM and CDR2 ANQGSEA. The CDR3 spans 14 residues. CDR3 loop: CSVSSGRAYNEQFF. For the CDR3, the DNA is TGCAGCGTGTCTAGCGGGAGGGCCTACAATGAGCAGTTCTTC.

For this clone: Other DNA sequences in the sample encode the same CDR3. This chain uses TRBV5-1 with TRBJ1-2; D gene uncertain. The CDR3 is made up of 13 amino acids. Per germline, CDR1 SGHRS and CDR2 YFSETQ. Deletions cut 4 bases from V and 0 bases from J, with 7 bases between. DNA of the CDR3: TGCGCCAGCAGCCTAGAAGCTAACTATGGCTACACCTTC. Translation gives CASSLEANYGYTF.

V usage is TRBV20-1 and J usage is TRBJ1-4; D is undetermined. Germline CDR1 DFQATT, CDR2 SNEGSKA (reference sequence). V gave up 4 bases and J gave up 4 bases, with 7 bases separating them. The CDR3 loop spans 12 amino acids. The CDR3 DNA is TGCAGTGCTACTGACGGTAATGAAAAACTGTTTTTT. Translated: CSATDGNEKLFF.

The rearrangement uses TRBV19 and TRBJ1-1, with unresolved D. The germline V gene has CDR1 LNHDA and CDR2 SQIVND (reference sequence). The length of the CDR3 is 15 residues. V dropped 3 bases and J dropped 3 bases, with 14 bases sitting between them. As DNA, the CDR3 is TGTGCCAGTAGTATCGGTACCGCTTCGGACACTGAAGCTTTCTTT. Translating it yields CASSIGTASDTEAFF.

The CDR3 region has the DNA TGTGCCACCAGTGATGGCGCAGGGGGGTCGACCGGGGAGCTGTTTTTT. It codes for CATSDGAGGSTGELFF. The gene calls are TRBV24-1 and TRBJ2-2; possibly TRBD1 for D (7 bases). This CDR3 has 16 residues. V lost 3 bases, J lost 5 bases, and 15 bases lay in between. Germline values: CDR1 KGHDR, CDR2 SFDVKD.